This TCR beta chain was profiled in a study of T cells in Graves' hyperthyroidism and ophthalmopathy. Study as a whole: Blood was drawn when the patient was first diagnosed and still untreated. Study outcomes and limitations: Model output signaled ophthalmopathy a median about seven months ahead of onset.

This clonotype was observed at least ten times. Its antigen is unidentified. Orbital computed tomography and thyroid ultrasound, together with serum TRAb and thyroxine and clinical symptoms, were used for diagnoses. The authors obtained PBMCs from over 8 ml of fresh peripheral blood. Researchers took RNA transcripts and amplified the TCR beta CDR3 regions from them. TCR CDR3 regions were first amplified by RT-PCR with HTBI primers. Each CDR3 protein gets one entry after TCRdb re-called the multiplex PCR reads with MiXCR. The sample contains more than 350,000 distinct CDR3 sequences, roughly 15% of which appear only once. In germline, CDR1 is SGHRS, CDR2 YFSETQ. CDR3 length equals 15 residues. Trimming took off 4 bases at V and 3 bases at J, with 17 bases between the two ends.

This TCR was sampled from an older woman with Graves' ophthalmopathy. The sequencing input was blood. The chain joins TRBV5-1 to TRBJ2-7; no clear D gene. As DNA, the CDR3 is TGCGCCAGCAGCGTATCCCCTGGGATTGGCTACGAGCAGTACTTC. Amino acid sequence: CASSVSPGIGYEQYF.